This TCR beta chain was sequenced in a study of T cell responses to AZD1222 COVID-19 vaccine. Study-level information: Timing groups of about 4 and about 12 weeks for second doses were pooled. Findings and caveats of the study: Unmutated regions of variants are reportedly targeted by nearly half of spike-specific TCRs. Spike as a whole was targeted by vaccine-associated CD4 TCRs, dominant at 160-218 and 743-854. It should be noted that donors were predominantly white British and more often female, and clonal diversity was possibly underestimated.

J gave up 5 bases and V 4 bases, and 3 bases lay outside the gene matches. The length of the CDR3 is 14 residues. Germline loops: CDR1 SEHNR, CDR2 FQNEAQ (reference sequence). About this clone itself: No antigen is known for it.

Sequencing used immunoSEQ multiplex PCR; TCRdb keeps in-frame clones, though not all of them. In the table there are 100,000 to 150,000 clones, roughly 85% of which are singletons. The receptor comes from an adult in good health. The rearrangement uses TRBV7-9 and TRBJ2-3; 10 bases agree with TRBD2. The material was peripheral blood, obtained on day 0 of AZD1222 vaccination. The CDR3 DNA is TGTGCCAGCAGCTCCAGCGGGAGGGAAGATACGCAGTATTTT. This codes for CASSSSGREDTQYF. Using reference TRBV7-9 and TRBJ2-3 for the parts outside the CDR3, the full variable domain is DTGVSQNPRHKITKRGQNVTFRCDPISEHNRLYWYRQTLGQGPEFLTYFQNEAQLEKSRLLSDRFSAERPKGSFSTLEIQRTEQGDSAMYLCASSSSGREDTQYFGPGTRLTVL.